Listed below are T cell receptor beta chains from one sample, sequenced in a study of a mutant IDH1 vaccine in newly diagnosed glioma. These receptors' targets are unknown. Sequenced by immunoSEQ multiplex PCR; TCRdb stores in-frame clones only, minus some. The sample records roughly 25,000 clones, over 65% being singletons. The specimen comprised PBMCs, sampled from a glioma patient whose treatment included an IDH1 peptide vaccine. These receptors all stem from a man aged 25-45 years with glioma. Each CDR3 is given with its conserved first and last residue. The D gene is left open where the match is weak. For some rows the clone size is stated as once, few or many, or as a class when expanded; others skip it.

D gene,clone size,J gene,V gene,CDR3 DNA,CDR3 protein
TRBD2,-,TRBJ2-1,TRBV10-3,TGTGCCATCAGTGCCGGACTAGCGGGATTTGAGCAGTTCTTC,CAISAGLAGFEQFF
-,-,TRBJ1-4,TRBV4-1,TGCGCCAGCAGCCAAGGGGTCGGGGAAAAACTGTTTTTT,CASSQGVGEKLFF
-,-,TRBJ1-3,TRBV18,TGTGCCAGCTCACCACCCACCGAGCGCCGCTCTGGAAACACCATATATTTT,CASSPPTERRSGNTIYF
-,-,TRBJ1-3,TRBV13,TGTGCCAGCAGCAGAAAACAGGGCATGGCAAACACCATATATTTT,CASSRKQGMANTIYF
TRBD1,few,TRBJ2-7,TRBV11-2,TGTGCCAGCAGCATAGGACAGGCCTACGAGCAGTACTTC,CASSIGQAYEQYF
TRBD1,-,TRBJ1-5,TRBV6-1,TGTGCCAGCAGTGAAAGGACAGGGGATCAGCAGCCCCAGCATTTT,CASSERTGDQQPQHF
-,-,TRBJ1-1,TRBV2,TGTGCCAGCATAAATTTCCGGAACACTGAAGCTTTCTTT,CASINFRNTEAFF
-,-,TRBJ1-4,TRBV25-1,TGTGCCAGCAGTGAGACAGTTTGGAATGAAAAACTGTTTTTT,CASSETVWNEKLFF
-,-,TRBJ1-5,TRBV30,TGTGCCTGGAGTGTAGGGGGGAGCAATCAGCCCCAGCATTTT,CAWSVGGSNQPQHF
-,-,TRBJ1-2,TRBV6-1,TGTGCCAGCAGTGAGCTTTTCGGCTACACCTTC,CASSELFGYTF
TRBD1,once,TRBJ2-7,TRBV18,TGTGCCAGCTCAGGGGACAGGGGCTCCTACGAGCAGTACTTC,CASSGDRGSYEQYF
-,-,TRBJ2-4,TRBV5-1,TGCGCCAGCAGCCCAGAGGCGGTGGGGACACTACACTTC,CASSPEAVGTLHF
-,-,TRBJ2-5,TRBV2,TGTGCCAGCAGGGGGGTCCAAGAGACCCAGTACTTC,CASRGVQETQYF
-,large,TRBJ1-1,TRBV5-4,TGTGCCAGCAGCGCGCAACGGGGCACTGAAGCTTTCTTT,CASSAQRGTEAFF
-,-,TRBJ1-4,TRBV30,TGTGCCTGGAGTGTACTCGGTCAGGGGACTGAAAAACTGTTTTTT,CAWSVLGQGTEKLFF
-,-,TRBJ1-1,TRBV25-1,TGTGCCAGCAACCGGGGTGGGGTGGTAAACACTGAAGCTTTCTTT,CASNRGGVVNTEAFF
-,-,TRBJ2-2,TRBV2,TGTGCCAGCTCAAAGGGGTCCAACACCGGGGAGCTGTTTTTT,CASSKGSNTGELFF